These 5 T cell receptor beta chains share one sample of origin, sequenced in a study of blood T cell repertoires in COVID-19 (dated by TCRdb to the early 2020s). The library was generated by the immunoSEQ multiplex PCR assay. TCRdb stores this immuneACCESS table with in-frame sequences only. Part of the clones is absent; in the studies checked, under half of the shortfall reflects unresolved V genes, and no reason is known for the rest. This sample gives tens of thousands of clones in total; approximately 88% of them show up just once. About 4% of the sample lies in the top ten. Sequenced material: peripheral blood. These receptors were taken from a human donor in a cohort sampled during active COVID-19.

Here the CDR3 reads CASSIGTSGPETQYF. CDR3 sequence (DNA): TGTGCCAGTAGTATCGGGACTAGCGGACCAGAGACCCAGTACTTC. This sequence joins TRBV19 and TRBJ2-5; TRBD2 aligns across 11 bases. The length of the CDR3 is 15 residues. Looked up from germline, CDR1 is LNHDA and CDR2 is SQIVND (reference sequence). The junction had 4 bases not matched to a gene; V was cut back by 3 bases and J by 4 bases.

V usage is TRBV4-3 and J usage is TRBJ2-1; D perhaps matches TRBD2 (7 bases). Per germline, CDR1 LGHNA and CDR2 YSLEER. CDR3 length equals 17 residues. Trimming took off 4 bases at V and 3 bases at J, with 19 bases between the two ends. This chain's CDR3 is CASSRGEGGAIYNEQFF. The DNA for the CDR3 is TGCGCCAGCAGCCGCGGAGAAGGGGGGGCGATCTACAATGAGCAGTTCTTC.

This chain joins TRBV2 and TRBJ2-7; 7 bases match TRBD1. Per the germline V gene, CDR1 is SNHLY and CDR2 is FYNNEI. CDR3 length: 14 residues. The ends lost 7 bases at V and 2 bases at J; junction bases unmatched: 8. In DNA, the CDR3 is TGTGCCAGCAAGTCGGACAGGATAGCCTACGAGCAGTACTTC. Encoded protein: CASKSDRIAYEQYF.

The V gene is TRBV9, the J gene TRBJ2-7; maybe TRBD1 (6 bases). Per germline, CDR1 SGDLS and CDR2 YYNGEE. With 3 bases removed from V and 2 bases from J, the gap between germline ends came to 9 bases. This CDR3 comprises 13 residues. CDR3 in amino acids: CASSARGAYEQYF. Written as DNA, the CDR3 is TGTGCCAGCAGCGCCAGGGGAGCCTACGAGCAGTACTTC.

V and J are TRBV9 and TRBJ2-7; TRBD1 matches 7 bases. Trimming cost V 0 bases and J 3 bases; bases outside gene matches: 0. The length of the CDR3 is 13 residues. Germline V gives CDR1 SGDLS, CDR2 YYNGEE. The CDR3 reads CASSVGDSYEQYF. CDR3 nucleotide sequence: TGTGCCAGCAGCGTAGGGGACAGCTACGAGCAGTACTTC.